The clone carrying this T cell receptor beta chain is deemed medium-sized (0.01 to 0.1%). The antigen is unknown. Trimming removed 1 base at V and 5 bases at J, with 14 bases between. The CDR3 sequence is 14 residues long. Germline lookup yields CDR1 DFQATT and CDR2 SNEGSKA (reference sequence). This sample was included in a study of response to subunit inactivated influenza vaccine. Overall study findings and caveats: Few additional T cells are recruited per seasonal influenza vaccination, authors suggested.

TCRdb re-called the RT-PCR reads with MiXCR, one entry per CDR3 protein. This table has some 190,000 distinct CDR3 sequences, roughly 14% appearing once. The rearrangement uses TRBV20-1 and TRBJ2-5, with D perhaps TRBD2 (6 bases). Specimen: CD8+ T cells sorted from PBMCs, collected less than 6 days after vaccination. This sequence originates from a man aged 50 to 60 who received an inactivated influenza vaccine. CDR3 DNA: TGCAGTGCTAGAGTTGTGGGAGGAGGTGAGACCCAGTACTTC. Its protein product is CSARVVGGGETQYF.